This paragraph covers one T cell receptor (beta chain) sequence. In the study's own analysis: Cell counts per sample came from amplifying reference gene primers. Clones were read by immunoSEQ multiplex PCR, and TCRdb kept only the in-frame ones, dropping some. The DNA was the basis for D and trimming; V, J and clone size are from that table. The table shows around 450,000 clones, with roughly 90% occurring only once. This sample stems from a study of blood T cell repertoires in COVID-19. The wider study: The United States, Italy and Spain supplied acute and convalescent COVID-19 samples. Sources were T cells, B-cell-depleted T cells, or PBMCs; the material itself was cDNA or gDNA.

The CDR3 extends over 16 amino acids. Germline CDR1 SGHRS, CDR2 YFSETQ. The J segment lost 5 bases and the V segment lost 0 bases, leaving 6 bases of the junction unmatched. Sequencing was carried out using peripheral blood. The TCR sequence derives from a woman in her 30s with acute or convalescent COVID-19. The rearrangement links TRBV5-1 to TRBJ2-2; 8 nucleotides agree with TRBD1. The CDR3 DNA is TGCGCCAGCAGCTTGGCCCCGACAGGGGATACCGGGGAGCTGTTTTTT. Translation gives CASSLAPTGDTGELFF.